The rows below give T cell receptor beta chains drawn from one sample of a study of chronic HIV infection and antiretroviral therapy. TCRdb re-analysed the 5' RACE reads in MiXCR, keeping a single row per CDR3 protein. Of tens of thousands of distinct CDR3 sequences listed, over 7% were seen once; the top ten hold roughly 2.4%. Sequenced material: peripheral blood. Receptors were obtained from an adult who had HIV and had not received antiretroviral therapy, or was an uninfected healthy control (not recorded which). Each CDR3 is given with its conserved first and last residue. D genes are given only for firm matches. Size is omitted from some rows. Given values are once, few, many or a class for expanded clones.

d_call clone_size j_call v_call cdr3_aa cdr3_nt
NA NA TRBJ2-3 TRBV7-2 CASSLATGHPDTQYF TGTGCCAGCAGCTTGGCAACAGGTCACCCAGATACGCAGTATTTT
NA many TRBJ1-1 TRBV7-9 CASSLVVNTEAFF TGTGCCAGCAGCTTAGTTGTGAACACTGAAGCTTTCTTT
NA NA TRBJ1-1 TRBV4-1 CASSQDGLNTEAFF TGCGCCAGCAGCCAAGATGGACTAAACACTGAAGCTTTCTTT
NA few TRBJ2-7 TRBV6-5 CASSYSILDYEQYF TGTGCCAGCAGTTACTCGATACTAGACTACGAGCAGTACTTC
NA many TRBJ2-3 TRBV7-9 CASSLDPQRSTDTQYF TGTGCCAGCAGCTTAGACCCGCAGCGGAGCACAGATACGCAGTATTTT
NA many TRBJ2-5 TRBV5-1 CASSSAGTFQTQYF TGCGCCAGCAGCTCAGCAGGGACCTTCCAGACCCAGTACTTC
NA NA TRBJ2-2 TRBV2 CASSETGERGELFF TGTGCCAGCAGTGAAACAGGAGAAAGGGGGGAGCTGTTTTTT
NA NA TRBJ1-6 TRBV9 CASSGLGNSPLHF TGTGCCAGCAGCGGACTTGGTAATTCACCCCTCCACTTT
NA many TRBJ1-1 TRBV28 CASRGINTEAFF TGTGCCAGCAGGGGGATAAACACTGAAGCTTTCTTT
TRBD1 NA TRBJ2-5 TRBV27 CASRQGAIWRTQYF TGTGCCAGCAGACAGGGGGCGATTTGGAGGACCCAGTACTTC
TRBD1 many TRBJ1-5 TRBV4-2 CASSQYTGGRSNQPQHF TGTGCCAGCAGCCAATACACAGGGGGCCGGAGCAATCAGCCCCAGCATTTT
NA many TRBJ1-5 TRBV7-9 CASSTSNQPQHF TGTGCCAGCAGCACTAGCAATCAGCCCCAGCATTTT
TRBD1 many TRBJ1-2 TRBV29-1 CSSGQGGPYGYTF TGCAGCAGTGGACAGGGAGGACCCTATGGCTACACCTTC
NA NA TRBJ2-7 TRBV27 CASSSPDSYEQYF TGTGCCAGCAGTTCCCCGGACTCCTACGAGCAGTACTTC
NA many TRBJ2-7 TRBV9 CASSVTDSTYEQYF TGTGCCAGCAGCGTAACGGACAGTACATACGAGCAGTACTTC
NA many TRBJ1-2 TRBV29-1 CSVTWTDGYTF TGCAGCGTAACATGGACAGATGGCTACACCTTC
NA medium-sized TRBJ2-7 TRBV11-1 CASSLLGTHEQYF TGTGCCAGCAGCTTATTGGGAACCCACGAGCAGTACTTC
NA few TRBJ2-3 TRBV7-2 CASSLVGATDTQYF TGTGCCAGCAGCTTAGTAGGGGCCACAGATACGCAGTATTTT
NA many TRBJ2-7 TRBV11-2 CASSSRREQYF TGTGCCAGCAGCTCCCGGAGGGAGCAGTACTTC
NA many TRBJ1-2 TRBV27 CASSLSKTGQANYGYTF TGTGCCAGCAGTTTATCGAAGACAGGACAAGCTAACTATGGCTACACCTTC
NA few TRBJ1-1 TRBV29-1 CSVGLLQGTEAFF TGCAGCGTTGGCCTCCTCCAGGGCACTGAAGCTTTCTTT
NA few TRBJ2-6 TRBV2 CASSETTVSGANVLTF TGTGCCAGCAGTGAAACGACAGTCTCTGGGGCCAACGTCCTGACTTTC
NA many TRBJ2-3 TRBV3-1 CASSQAGVGTDTQYF TGTGCCAGCAGCCAAGCGGGAGTGGGTACAGATACGCAGTATTTT
NA NA TRBJ2-7 TRBV5-5 CASSLIRGHEQYF TGTGCCAGCAGCTTGATCCGGGGCCACGAGCAGTACTTC
TRBD2 many TRBJ2-1 TRBV24-1 CATSDPRLAGYNEQFF TGTGCCACCAGTGATCCTCGACTAGCGGGATACAATGAGCAGTTCTTC
NA few TRBJ2-3 TRBV3-1 CASSQAGADTQYF TGTGCCAGCAGCCAAGCGGGAGCAGATACGCAGTATTTT
TRBD1 NA TRBJ1-2 TRBV29-1 CSVGDRDGNGYTF TGCAGCGTTGGAGACAGGGATGGTAATGGCTACACCTTC
NA NA TRBJ1-1 TRBV21-1 CASSLKGQPEAFF TGTGCCAGCAGCCTCAAAGGACAGCCTGAAGCTTTCTTT
TRBD1 many TRBJ1-1 TRBV4-3 CASSYTPGTGVTEAFF TGCGCCAGCAGTTACACTCCCGGGACAGGGGTCACTGAAGCTTTCTTT
TRBD2 medium-sized TRBJ2-2 TRBV6-4 CASSEGTSGSLNTGELFF TGTGCCAGCAGTGAGGGGACTAGCGGGAGCCTGAACACCGGGGAGCTGTTTTTT
NA few TRBJ1-5 TRBV4-2 CASSQGMENQPQHF TGTGCCAGCAGCCAGGGAATGGAAAATCAGCCCCAGCATTTT
NA NA TRBJ1-2 TRBV20-1 CSASEPHSGYTF TGCAGTGCTAGCGAGCCCCATTCTGGCTACACCTTC
NA few TRBJ1-2 TRBV4-1 CASSHSPTVRISGYTF TGCGCCAGCAGCCATTCACCCACCGTAAGAATCAGTGGCTACACCTTC
TRBD2 NA TRBJ2-3 TRBV20-1 CSAEPPSGSGSTDTQYF TGCAGTGCCGAACCACCGAGCGGGAGTGGGAGCACAGATACGCAGTATTTT
NA many TRBJ2-5 TRBV27 CASSSNPQETQYF TGTGCCAGCAGTTCTAACCCTCAAGAGACCCAGTACTTC
TRBD1 many TRBJ2-7 TRBV4-1 CASSQITGAYEQYF TGCGCCAGCAGCCAGATCACAGGGGCCTACGAGCAGTACTTC
NA few TRBJ1-1 TRBV4-1 CASRSTGSWAEAFF TGCGCCAGCAGGAGTACGGGGAGCTGGGCTGAAGCTTTCTTT
TRBD2 NA TRBJ2-1 TRBV5-1 CASSPGLDPYNEQFF TGCGCCAGCAGCCCGGGACTAGACCCGTACAATGAGCAGTTCTTC
TRBD1 few TRBJ1-2 TRBV2 CASSGTGARYGYTF TGTGCCAGCAGCGGGACAGGGGCCCGTTATGGCTACACCTTC
NA medium-sized TRBJ2-7 TRBV9 CASSVSDGYEQYF TGTGCCAGCAGCGTCTCCGACGGCTACGAGCAGTACTTC
NA many TRBJ2-3 TRBV6-1 CASSEDRGATDTQYF TGTGCCAGCAGTGAAGATCGAGGGGCAACAGATACGCAGTATTTT